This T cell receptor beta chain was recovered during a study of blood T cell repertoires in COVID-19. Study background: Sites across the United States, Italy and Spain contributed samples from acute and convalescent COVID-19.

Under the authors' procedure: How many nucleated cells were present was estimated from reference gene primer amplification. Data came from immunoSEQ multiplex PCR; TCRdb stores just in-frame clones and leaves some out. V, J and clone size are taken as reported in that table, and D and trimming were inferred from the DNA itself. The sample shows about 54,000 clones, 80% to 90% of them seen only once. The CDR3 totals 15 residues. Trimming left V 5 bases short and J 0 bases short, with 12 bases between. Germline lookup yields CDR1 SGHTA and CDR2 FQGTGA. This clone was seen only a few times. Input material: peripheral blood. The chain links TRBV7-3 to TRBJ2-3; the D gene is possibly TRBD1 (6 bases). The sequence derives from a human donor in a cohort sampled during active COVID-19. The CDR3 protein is CASSPGTPSTDTQYF. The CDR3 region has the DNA TGTGCCAGCAGCCCAGGGACACCAAGCACAGATACGCAGTATTTT.